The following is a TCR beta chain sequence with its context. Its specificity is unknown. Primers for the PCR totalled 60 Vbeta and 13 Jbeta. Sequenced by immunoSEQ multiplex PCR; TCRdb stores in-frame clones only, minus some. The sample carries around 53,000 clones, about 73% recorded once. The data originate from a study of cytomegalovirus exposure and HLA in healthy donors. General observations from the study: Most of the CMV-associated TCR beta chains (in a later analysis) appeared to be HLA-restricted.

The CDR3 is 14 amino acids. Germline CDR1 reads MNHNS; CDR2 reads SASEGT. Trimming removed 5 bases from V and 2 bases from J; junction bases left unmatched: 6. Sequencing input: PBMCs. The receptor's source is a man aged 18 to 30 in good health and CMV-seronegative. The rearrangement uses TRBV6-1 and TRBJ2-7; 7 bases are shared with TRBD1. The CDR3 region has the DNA TGTGCCAGCAGTCCAACAGGGGTCCCCTACGAGCAGTACTTC. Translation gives CASSPTGVPYEQYF.